The source of this TCR beta chain is a study of blood T cell repertoires in COVID-19. The wider study: The United States, Italy and Spain were the sources of the acute and convalescent COVID-19 samples.

The repertoire was sequenced with immunoSEQ multiplex PCR; TCRdb's copy has only in-frame clones and lacks some. The sample lists about 380,000 clones; 88% were seen once. V was shortened by 0 bases and J by 8 bases, with 11 bases between the two germline ends. Germline CDR1 and CDR2: MNHEY and SVGAGI. This CDR3 is built from 15 residues. The TCR sequence derives from a woman aged 18-29 years who had recovered from COVID-19. J is TRBJ1-6 and V is TRBV6-5, with D maybe TRBD1 (5 bases). The sample was PBMCs or T cells enriched from blood (not recorded which). The CDR3, as DNA: TGTGCCAGCAGTTACTCGGCGTTAGGGGATTCACCCCTCCACTTT. Encoded protein: CASSYSALGDSPLHF.